Listed below are T cell receptor beta chains from one sample, sequenced in a study of shared clonotypes between healthy human individuals. Only in-frame clones appear in the TCRdb table, and some are missing; sequencing was by immunoSEQ multiplex PCR. The sample lists around 350,000 clones; less than 75% were seen once. Sequencing input: memory CD4+ T cells sorted from blood. The receptor set was obtained from a man aged 25 to 40 in good health. The CDR3 runs from the conserved cysteine through the conserved F or W. The D gene is left open where the match is weak. Size is omitted from some rows. Given values are once, few, many or a class for expanded clones.

d_gene,v_gene,abundance,j_gene,CDR3aa,CDR3nt
NA,TRBV6-1,few,TRBJ1-2,CASSDPGRGRVAGYTF,TGTGCCAGCAGTGACCCCGGGCGGGGGCGGGTTGCTGGCTACACCTTC
NA,TRBV7-9,once,TRBJ1-5,CASSLTLQGPLSNQPQHF,TGTGCCAGCAGCTTGACCCTTCAGGGCCCTTTAAGCAATCAGCCCCAGCATTTT
NA,TRBV18,NA,TRBJ2-1,CASSPTSSYNEQFF,TGTGCCAGCTCACCAACAAGCTCCTACAATGAGCAGTTCTTC
NA,TRBV25-1,NA,TRBJ2-3,CASSARLSTDTQYF,TGTGCCAGCAGTGCCCGGTTGAGCACAGATACGCAGTATTTT
TRBD2,TRBV2,NA,TRBJ2-5,CASKAGGGETQYF,TGTGCCAGCAAGGCGGGAGGGGGTGAGACCCAGTACTTC
NA,TRBV5-8,NA,TRBJ2-7,CASSYRQATNYEQYF,TGTGCCAGCAGTTACCGACAGGCCACAAACTACGAGCAGTACTTC
NA,TRBV29-1,few,TRBJ2-2,CSVASFQGGTGELFF,TGCAGCGTCGCGAGCTTCCAGGGGGGCACCGGGGAGCTGTTTTTT
NA,TRBV5-1,few,TRBJ1-1,CASSLEGYEAFF,TGCGCCAGCAGCTTGGAAGGGTACGAAGCTTTCTTT
NA,TRBV7-3,NA,TRBJ2-7,CASSTGGEQYF,TGTGCCAGCAGCACAGGTGGCGAGCAGTACTTC
NA,TRBV5-4,NA,TRBJ1-4,CASSPDSSNEKLFF,TGTGCCAGCAGCCCGGACAGTTCTAATGAAAAACTGTTTTTT
NA,TRBV18,NA,TRBJ2-1,CASSPGPSNEQFF,TGTGCCAGCTCACCAGGTCCATCCAATGAGCAGTTCTTC
TRBD1,TRBV10-3,NA,TRBJ1-1,CAISLDFGTANTEAFF,TGTGCCATCAGCTTAGATTTCGGGACAGCGAACACTGAAGCTTTCTTT
NA,TRBV6-5,NA,TRBJ2-5,CASSYAQETQYF,TGTGCCAGCAGTTACGCACAAGAGACCCAGTACTTC
NA,TRBV2,few,TRBJ1-2,CASSYRYGYTF,TGTGCCAGCAGTTATAGATATGGCTACACCTTC
TRBD1,TRBV2,few,TRBJ1-2,CASSEGDRGRNYGYTF,TGTGCCAGCAGTGAAGGGGACAGGGGGCGCAACTATGGCTACACCTTC
TRBD2,TRBV28,once,TRBJ2-3,CASSSDPGLAGVREQYF,TGTGCCAGCAGTTCGGATCCAGGACTAGCGGGAGTGCGAGAGCAGTATTTT
NA,TRBV29-1,NA,TRBJ2-1,CSVKNNEQFF,TGCAGCGTAAAGAACAATGAGCAGTTCTTC
TRBD1,TRBV19,NA,TRBJ2-2,CASNRGTGGNTGELFF,TGTGCCAGTAATAGAGGGACAGGGGGGAACACCGGGGAGCTGTTTTTT
NA,TRBV29-1,NA,TRBJ1-1,CSVVGGNTEAFF,TGCAGCGTTGTTGGGGGGAACACTGAAGCTTTCTTT
TRBD1,TRBV18,NA,TRBJ2-7,CASSPTFSGGHEQYF,TGTGCCAGCTCCCCCACTTTTTCAGGGGGCCACGAGCAGTACTTC
NA,TRBV28,few,TRBJ1-3,CASSLLNRRLSGNTIYF,TGTGCCAGCAGTTTACTCAACAGGAGACTCTCTGGAAACACCATATATTTT
NA,TRBV10-3,NA,TRBJ2-1,CAISESGGQNNEQFF,TGTGCCATCAGTGAGTCGGGGGGGCAAAACAATGAGCAGTTCTTC
NA,TRBV4-2,NA,TRBJ2-2,CASSQESRVGGTGELFF,TGTGCCAGCAGCCAAGAATCCAGGGTAGGAGGGACCGGGGAGCTGTTTTTT
NA,TRBV2,NA,TRBJ2-5,CASRLTPQTQYF,TGTGCCAGCAGACTGACCCCGCAGACCCAGTACTTC
NA,TRBV9,NA,TRBJ2-5,CASSVATEETQYF,TGTGCCAGCAGCGTAGCCACGGAAGAGACCCAGTACTTC
NA,TRBV4-3,NA,TRBJ1-3,CASSQGNSGNTIYF,TGCGCCAGCAGCCAGGGGAACTCTGGAAACACCATATATTTT
NA,TRBV6-5,NA,TRBJ1-2,CASRLGESGYTF,TGTGCCAGCCGTTTGGGGGAGAGTGGCTACACCTTC
NA,TRBV5-1,NA,TRBJ1-5,CASPGSSGNQPQHF,TGCGCCAGCCCGGGTTCCAGCGGCAATCAGCCCCAGCATTTT